These 26 T cell receptor beta chains were sequenced from one sample in a study of T cell responses to AZD1222 COVID-19 vaccine. Data came from immunoSEQ multiplex PCR; TCRdb stores just in-frame clones and leaves some out. The sample has fewer than 120,000 clones, 70% to 90% seen once. The sample in question was peripheral blood, obtained 28 days after the second AZD1222 dose. The receptors here all came from an adult who received the AZD1222 COVID-19 vaccine.

This sequence joins TRBV18 and TRBJ1-4; 9 nucleotides agree with TRBD1. CDR3 size: 15 residues. The J segment lost 6 bases and the V segment lost 6 bases, leaving 8 bases of the junction unmatched. Germline V gives CDR1 KGHSH, CDR2 LQKENI. The CDR3 nucleotides read TGTGCCAGCTCCCGTGGGACAGGGCAGGATGAAAAACTGTTTTTT. Amino acid sequence: CASSRGTGQDEKLFF.

The rearrangement joins TRBV3-1 (or the pseudogene TRBV3-2) to TRBJ1-5, with 8 bases that match TRBD1. Germline CDR1 reads LGHDT; CDR2 reads YNNKEL (reference sequence). CDR3 length equals 15 residues. The V segment lost 4 bases and the J segment 2 bases; nucleotides outside the gene matches: 4. The CDR3 loop is CASSLGQGRNQPQHF. Written as DNA, the CDR3 is TGTGCCAGCAGCCTCGGACAGGGCCGCAATCAGCCCCAGCATTTT.

V and J are TRBV6-1 and TRBJ2-7; D is ambiguous. Between the trimmed V and J ends, which lost 2 bases and 3 bases, there was a span of 2 bases. CDR1 MNHNS and CDR2 SASEGT come from the germline V gene. There are 11 residues in the CDR3. DNA for the CDR3: TGTGCCAGCAGTGAAATCTACGAGCAGTACTTC. Translation: CASSEIYEQYF.

The CDR3 nucleotides read TGTGCCAGCAGCCTAGGACTAGCGGGACCCCAAGAGACCCAGTACTTC. Translated: CASSLGLAGPQETQYF. This sequence joins TRBV11-3 and TRBJ2-5; 12 nucleotides match TRBD2. J lost 1 base, V lost 5 bases, and 5 bases had no gene match. The CDR3 covers 16 residues. The V gene's germline CDR1 is SGHNT and CDR2 YENEEA.

This clone was counted a single time. V and J are TRBV29-1 and TRBJ1-1; no clear D gene. Trimming took off 7 bases at V and 5 bases at J, with 14 bases between the two ends. Germline CDR1 SQVTM, CDR2 ANQGSEA. This CDR3 comprises 12 residues. The CDR3 region is CSGPMPRTEAFF. In DNA, the CDR3 is TGCAGCGGACCAATGCCGCGGACTGAAGCTTTCTTT.

The chain uses TRBV6-8 and TRBJ1-6, with D unresolved. The CDR3 contains 17 residues. V was shortened by 3 bases and J by 10 bases, with 22 bases between the two germline ends. From germline, CDR1 is MNHGY and CDR2 SAAAGT. The chain's CDR3 is CASSYPGFDPVGSPLHF. CDR3 coding DNA: TGTGCCAGCAGTTATCCCGGGTTTGACCCTGTTGGGTCACCCCTCCACTTT.

CDR3 bases: TGTGCCAGCTTAACTCCCGGGGGAAACACTGAAGCTTTCTTT. Translated: CASLTPGGNTEAFF. The chain employs TRBV27 and TRBJ1-1; a weak D match, TRBD1 (5 bases). Germline CDR1 and CDR2: MNHEY and SMNVEV (reference sequence). Between the trimmed V and J ends, which lost 8 bases and 2 bases, there was a span of 15 bases. The CDR3 spans 14 residues.

The chain employs TRBV13 and TRBJ2-7, with D perhaps TRBD1 (5 bases). Germline CDR1 and CDR2: PRHDT and FYEKMQ (reference sequence). This CDR3 region has 13 residues. Trimming took off 0 bases at V and 7 bases at J, with 10 bases between the two ends. The CDR3 loop is CASSLGQGQEQYF. CDR3 nucleotide sequence: TGTGCCAGCAGCTTAGGTCAGGGTCAAGAGCAGTACTTC. Full variable domain (missing parts from reference TRBV13 and TRBJ2-7): AAGVIQSPRHLIKEKRETATLKCYPIPRHDTVYWYQQGPGQDPQFLISFYEKMQSDKGSIPDRFSAQQFSDYHSELNMSSLELGDSALYFCASSLGQGQEQYFGPGTRLTVT.

This clone was seen more than once but under ten times. The chain employs TRBV5-1 and TRBJ1-2; D call uncertain. This CDR3 is built from 13 residues. Between the trimmed V and J ends, which lost 1 base and 2 bases, there was a span of 6 bases. Germline lookup yields CDR1 SGHRS and CDR2 YFSETQ. The CDR3 DNA reads as TGCGCCAGCAGCTTGCAAGCAAACTATGGCTACACCTTC. Its protein is CASSLQANYGYTF.

V usage is TRBV5-1 and J usage is TRBJ2-5; 10 bases match TRBD2. The germline CDR1 and CDR2 sequences are SGHRS and YFSETQ. With 5 bases clipped from V and 1 base from J, the junction kept 8 bases outside the gene matches. The CDR3 has 16 residues. The CDR3 nucleotides are TGCGCCAGCAGGTCTGGGGTAGCGGGGGGCCAAGAGACCCAGTACTTC. Protein product: CASRSGVAGGQETQYF.

The rearrangement uses TRBV27 and TRBJ1-1; tentatively, D is TRBD1 (6 bases). The germline V gene encodes CDR1 MNHEY and CDR2 SMNVEV (reference sequence). With 5 bases removed from V and 4 bases from J, the gap between germline ends came to 11 bases. There are 13 residues in the CDR3. CDR3 protein: CASSNRELTEAFF. The CDR3 bases are TGTGCCAGCAGTAACAGGGAACTCACTGAAGCTTTCTTT.

The chain employs TRBV19 and TRBJ1-5, with 7 bases aligning to TRBD1. CDR1 and CDR2 from the germline V gene are LNHDA and SQIVND (reference sequence). CDR3 size: 15 residues. Unmatched junction bases numbered 5, after V lost 4 bases and J lost 2 bases. This chain's CDR3 is CASSTTGSGNQPQHF. CDR3 bases: TGTGCCAGTAGTACGACAGGGTCGGGCAATCAGCCCCAGCATTTT.

V is TRBV19 and J is TRBJ2-1; D assignment may be TRBD1 or TRBD2 (5 bases each). Germline assignment: CDR1 LNHDA and CDR2 SQIVND (reference sequence). The CDR3 length is 14 residues. V was shortened by 3 bases and J by 5 bases, with 11 bases between the two germline ends. CDR3 DNA sequence: TGTGCCAGTAGTATCTGGGGACCGCACAATGAGCAGTTCTTC. Residues: CASSIWGPHNEQFF.

J is TRBJ2-7 and V is TRBV5-6; the D gene is possibly TRBD2 (6 bases). Trimming left V 1 base short and J 0 bases short, with 14 bases between. CDR1 and CDR2 from the germline V gene are SGHDT and YYEEEE. CDR3 length: 16 residues. The CDR3, as DNA: TGTGCCAGCAGCTTGCCCGGGACTCGGAACTCCTACGAGCAGTACTTC. The encoded protein is CASSLPGTRNSYEQYF.

The chain employs TRBV7-9 and TRBJ2-1; D gene uncertain. CDR3 length equals 12 residues. V gave up 3 bases and J gave up 6 bases, with 6 bases separating them. Germline values: CDR1 SEHNR, CDR2 FQNEAQ (reference sequence). The CDR3 DNA reads TGTGCCAGCAGCTTTACGAGCAATGAGCAGTTCTTC. This sequence encodes CASSFTSNEQFF.

The chain carries TRBV11-2 and TRBJ2-7; D gene ambiguous. This CDR3 is built from 14 residues. Germline CDR1 reads SGHAT; CDR2 reads FQNNGV. V lost 5 bases, J lost 1 base, and 12 bases lay in between. The CDR3 is CASSPKQLSYEQYF. Written as DNA, the CDR3 is TGTGCCAGCAGCCCCAAACAGCTTTCCTACGAGCAGTACTTC. Full variable domain (remainder filled in from reference TRBV11-2 and TRBJ2-7): EAGVAQSPRYKIIEKRQSVAFWCNPISGHATLYWYQQILGQGPKLLIQFQNNGVVDDSQLPKDRFSAERLKGVDSTLKIQPAKLEDSAVYLCASSPKQLSYEQYFGPGTRLTVT.

The chain couples TRBV29-1 to TRBJ2-2; 11 bases line up with TRBD1. Germline values: CDR1 SQVTM, CDR2 ANQGSEA. CDR3 length: 14 residues. V shed 7 bases, J shed 4 bases, and the junction held 5 bases outside the gene matches. The CDR3 sequence is CSGGGTGGTGELFF. The CDR3 DNA is TGCAGCGGCGGCGGGACAGGGGGCACCGGGGAGCTGTTTTTT.

The chain recombines TRBV18 with TRBJ2-1; D unclear. Germline V gene lookup returns CDR1 KGHSH and CDR2 LQKENI. V was pared by 4 bases and J by 5 bases, with 9 bases between. The CDR3 is 13 residues long. CDR3 sequence (DNA): TGTGCCAGCTCACTTGCACTGAACAATGAGCAGTTCTTC. This gives the protein CASSLALNNEQFF.

The chain employs TRBV7-8 and TRBJ1-1; no clear D. The CDR3 length is 12 residues. Trimming took off 1 base at V and 7 bases at J, with 7 bases between the two ends. Germline assignment: CDR1 SGHVS and CDR2 FQNEAQ. This chain's CDR3 is CASSLGRSEAFF. Here the CDR3 DNA reads TGTGCCAGCAGCTTAGGGCGCAGTGAAGCTTTCTTT. The whole variable domain, filled in from reference TRBV7-8 and TRBJ1-1, reads GAGVSQSPRYKVAKRGQDVALRCDPISGHVSLFWYQQALGQGPEFLTYFQNEAQLDKSGLPSDRFFAERPEGSVSTLKIQRTQQEDSAVYLCASSLGRSEAFFGQGTRLTVV.

This chain joins TRBV7-6 and TRBJ2-2; tentative D call: TRBD2 (5 bases). CDR3 length: 14 amino acids. Germline assignment: CDR1 SGHVS and CDR2 FNYEAQ. V lost 5 bases and J 4 bases, leaving 11 bases between the germline ends. CDR3 sequence: CASSPQRTTGELFF. The CDR3 DNA reads as TGTGCCAGCAGCCCTCAGCGGACCACCGGGGAGCTGTTTTTT. The full variable domain, completed using reference TRBV7-6 and TRBJ2-2, is GAGVSQSPRYKVTKRGQDVALRCDPISGHVSLYWYRQALGQGPEFLTYFNYEAQQDKSGLPNDRFSAERPEGSISTLTIQRTEQRDSAMYRCASSPQRTTGELFFGEGSRLTVL.

The genes are TRBV5-5 and TRBJ2-5; D perhaps matches TRBD1 (5 bases). The CDR3 totals 13 residues. Germline V gene sequence: CDR1 SGHKS, CDR2 YYEKEE (reference sequence). Trimming took 4 bases from V and 4 from J, leaving 11 bases between them. The CDR3 reads CASSLYDRETQYF. The DNA of the CDR3 is TGTGCCAGCAGCCTCTACGACAGAGAGACCCAGTACTTC.

The chain couples TRBV6-1 to TRBJ2-7; the D gene could be TRBD1 or TRBD2 (5 bases each). Trimming pared 2 bases from V and 7 bases from J, leaving 15 bases between. This CDR3 has 14 amino acids. CDR1 is MNHNS and CDR2 is SASEGT in the germline V gene. CDR3 amino acids: CASSEWGGRVEQYF. The CDR3 DNA sequence: TGTGCCAGCAGTGAATGGGGCGGGCGGGTAGAGCAGTACTTC.

V and J are TRBV18 and TRBJ2-1; D unresolved. V lost 2 bases and J 3 bases, leaving 5 bases between the germline ends. CDR1 is KGHSH, CDR2 LQKENI, per germline. The CDR3 is 13 residues long. The CDR3 region is CASSPSVYNEQFF. The CDR3 DNA reads TGTGCCAGCTCACCAAGTGTCTACAATGAGCAGTTCTTC. The variable domain in full, completed from reference TRBV18 and TRBJ2-1, reads NAGVMQNPRHLVRRRGQEARLRCSPMKGHSHVYWYRQLPEEGLKFMVYLQKENIIDESGMPKERFSAEFPKEGPSILRIQQVVRGDSAAYFCASSPSVYNEQFFGPGTRLTVL.

The chain carries TRBV28 and TRBJ2-1, with 11 bases identical to TRBD2. The germline V gene has CDR1 MDHEN and CDR2 SYDVKM. Losses at the gene ends were 6 bases for V and 7 bases for J; bases not matched to a gene: 14. The CDR3 consists of 17 residues. The CDR3: CASRQGTSGNLGNEQFF. CDR3 nucleotides: TGTGCCAGCAGGCAAGGGACTAGCGGAAACTTGGGAAATGAGCAGTTCTTC.

The chain's CDR3 is CASSLVGQTSNYGYTF. CDR3 DNA sequence: TGCGCCAGCAGCTTGGTCGGTCAGACTTCTAACTATGGCTACACCTTC. The V and J genes are TRBV5-1 and TRBJ1-2; no reliable D call. The CDR3 contains 16 residues. From germline, CDR1 is SGHRS and CDR2 YFSETQ. V lost 0 bases, J lost 0 bases, and 12 bases lay in between. The full variable domain, with the rest looked up from reference TRBV5-1 and TRBJ1-2, is KAGVTQTPRYLIKTRGQQVTLSCSPISGHRSVSWYQQTPGQGLQFLFEYFSETQRNKGNFPGRFSGRQFSNSRSEMNVSTLELGDSALYLCASSLVGQTSNYGYTFGSGTRLTVV.

This clone has more than one count but fewer than ten. The J gene is TRBJ2-2, the V gene TRBV5-1; D gene uncertain. CDR1 is SGHRS, CDR2 YFSETQ, per germline. This CDR3 has 16 residues. The ends were cut back, 3 bases at V and 0 bases at J, with 12 bases in the middle. CDR3 in DNA: TGCGCCAGCAGCTCGGTCCCACCGCCGAACACCGGGGAGCTGTTTTTT. Protein: CASSSVPPPNTGELFF.